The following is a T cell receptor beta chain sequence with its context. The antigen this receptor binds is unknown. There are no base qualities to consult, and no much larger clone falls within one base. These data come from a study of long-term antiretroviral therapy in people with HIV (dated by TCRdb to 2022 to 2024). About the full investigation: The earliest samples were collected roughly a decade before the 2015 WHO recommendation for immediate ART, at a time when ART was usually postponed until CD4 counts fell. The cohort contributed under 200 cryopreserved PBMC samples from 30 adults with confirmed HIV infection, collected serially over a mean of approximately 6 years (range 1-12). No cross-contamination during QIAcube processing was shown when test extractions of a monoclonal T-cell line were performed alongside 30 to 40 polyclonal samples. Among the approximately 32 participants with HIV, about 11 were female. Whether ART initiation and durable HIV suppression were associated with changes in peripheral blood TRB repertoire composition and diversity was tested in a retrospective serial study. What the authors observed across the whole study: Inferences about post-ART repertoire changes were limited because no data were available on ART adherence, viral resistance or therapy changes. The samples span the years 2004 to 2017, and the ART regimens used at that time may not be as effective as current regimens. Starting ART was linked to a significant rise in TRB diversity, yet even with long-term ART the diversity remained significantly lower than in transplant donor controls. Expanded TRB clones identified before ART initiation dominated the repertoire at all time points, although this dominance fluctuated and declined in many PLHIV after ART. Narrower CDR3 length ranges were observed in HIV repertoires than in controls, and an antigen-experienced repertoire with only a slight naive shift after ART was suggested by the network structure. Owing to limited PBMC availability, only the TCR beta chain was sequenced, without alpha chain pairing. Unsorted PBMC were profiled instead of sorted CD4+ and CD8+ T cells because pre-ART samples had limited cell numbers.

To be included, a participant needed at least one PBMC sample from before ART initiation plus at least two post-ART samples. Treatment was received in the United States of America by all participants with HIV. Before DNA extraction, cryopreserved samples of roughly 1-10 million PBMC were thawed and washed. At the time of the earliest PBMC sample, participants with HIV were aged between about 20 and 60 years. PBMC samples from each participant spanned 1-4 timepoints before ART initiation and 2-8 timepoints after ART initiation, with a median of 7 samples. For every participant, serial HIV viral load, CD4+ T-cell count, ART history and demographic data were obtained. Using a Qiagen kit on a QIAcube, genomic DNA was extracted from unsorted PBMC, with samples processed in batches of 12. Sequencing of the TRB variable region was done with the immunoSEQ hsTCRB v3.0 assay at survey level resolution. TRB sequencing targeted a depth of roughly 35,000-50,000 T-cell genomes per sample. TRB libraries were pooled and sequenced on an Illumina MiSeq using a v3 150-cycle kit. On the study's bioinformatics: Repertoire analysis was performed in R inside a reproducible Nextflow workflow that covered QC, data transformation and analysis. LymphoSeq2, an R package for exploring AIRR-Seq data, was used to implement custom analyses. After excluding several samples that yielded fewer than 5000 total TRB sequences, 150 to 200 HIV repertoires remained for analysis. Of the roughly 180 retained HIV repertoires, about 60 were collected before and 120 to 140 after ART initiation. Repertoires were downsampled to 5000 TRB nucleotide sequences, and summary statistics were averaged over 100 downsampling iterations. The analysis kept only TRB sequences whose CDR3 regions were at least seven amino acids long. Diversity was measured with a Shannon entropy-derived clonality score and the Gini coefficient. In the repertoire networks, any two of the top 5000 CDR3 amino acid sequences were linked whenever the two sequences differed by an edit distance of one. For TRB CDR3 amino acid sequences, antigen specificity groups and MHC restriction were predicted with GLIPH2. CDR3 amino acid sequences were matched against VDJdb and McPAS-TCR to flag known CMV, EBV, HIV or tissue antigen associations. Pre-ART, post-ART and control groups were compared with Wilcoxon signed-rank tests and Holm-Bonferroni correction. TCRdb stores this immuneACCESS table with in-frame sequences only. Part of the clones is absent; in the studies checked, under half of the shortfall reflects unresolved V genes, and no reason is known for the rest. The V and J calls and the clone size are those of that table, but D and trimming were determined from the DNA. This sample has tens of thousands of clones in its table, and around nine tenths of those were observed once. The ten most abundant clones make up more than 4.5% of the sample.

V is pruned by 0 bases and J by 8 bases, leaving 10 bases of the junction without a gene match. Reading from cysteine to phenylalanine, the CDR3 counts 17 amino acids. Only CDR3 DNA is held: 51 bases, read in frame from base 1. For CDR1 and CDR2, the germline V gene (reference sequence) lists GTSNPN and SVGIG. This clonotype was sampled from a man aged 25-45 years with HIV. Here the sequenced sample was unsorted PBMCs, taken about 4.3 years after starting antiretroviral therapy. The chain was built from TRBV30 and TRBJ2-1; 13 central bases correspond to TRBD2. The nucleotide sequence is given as TGTGCCTGGAGTGTAGTAGGACTAGCGGGAGTTAACTATGAGCAGTTCTTC. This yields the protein CAWSVVGLAGVNYEQFF.